In this sample, the clone carrying this T cell receptor (beta chain) turned up once. Every subset had its genomic DNA shared out evenly among several immunoSEQ plates. Sequencing used immunoSEQ multiplex PCR; TCRdb keeps in-frame clones, though not all of them. This table has about 1.5 million clones, about 98% appearing once. The CDR3 is 16 amino acids. V lost 4 bases, J lost 1 base, and 7 bases stayed unmatched. CDR1 is SGHKS and CDR2 is YYEKEE in the germline V gene (reference sequence). This record comes from a study of shared clonotypes between healthy human individuals. A split of CD4+ cells into CD45RA+ naive and CD45RA-negative memory subsets was performed.

The chain is built from TRBV5-5 and TRBJ1-5, with 8 bases identical to TRBD1. This clonotype was obtained from a man aged 30 to 45 in good health. Sequencing was carried out using naive CD4+ T cells sorted from blood. Specified subset: CD45RA+ positively selected. CDR3 amino acids: CASSRDQGASNQPQHF. The CDR3 region has the DNA TGTGCCAGCAGCCGGGATCAGGGGGCGAGCAATCAGCCCCAGCATTTT.